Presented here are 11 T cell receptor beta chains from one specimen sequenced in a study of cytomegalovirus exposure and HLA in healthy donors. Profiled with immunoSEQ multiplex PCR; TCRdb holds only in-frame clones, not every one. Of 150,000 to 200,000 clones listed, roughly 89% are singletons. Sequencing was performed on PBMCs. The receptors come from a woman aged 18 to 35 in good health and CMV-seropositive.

As DNA, the CDR3 is TGTGCCAGCAGCGGGGACAGGGAAACCCTCGAGCAGTACTTC. It encodes CASSGDRETLEQYF. The V call is TRBV13, the J call TRBJ2-7; 9 bases line up with TRBD1. Per the germline V gene, CDR1 is PRHDT and CDR2 is FYEKMQ (reference sequence). The CDR3 runs to 14 residues. Trimming took 5 bases from V and 6 from J; bases not matched to a gene: 8. Using reference TRBV13 and TRBJ2-7 for the parts outside the CDR3, the full variable domain is AAGVIQSPRHLIKEKRETATLKCYPIPRHDTVYWYQQGPGQDPQFLISFYEKMQSDKGSIPDRFSAQQFSDYHSELNMSSLELGDSALYFCASSGDRETLEQYFGPGTRLTVT.

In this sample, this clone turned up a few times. Written as DNA, the CDR3 is TGCGCCAGCAGCCAAGCGACAGGGGGAAACACCATATATTTT. This sequence encodes CASSQATGGNTIYF. This rearrangement joins TRBV4-1 to TRBJ1-3, with 7 bases aligning to TRBD1. Germline V lookup: CDR1 MGHRA, CDR2 YSYEKL. With V trimmed by 1 base and J by 4 bases, 1 base remained unmatched. The CDR3 is 14 amino acids.

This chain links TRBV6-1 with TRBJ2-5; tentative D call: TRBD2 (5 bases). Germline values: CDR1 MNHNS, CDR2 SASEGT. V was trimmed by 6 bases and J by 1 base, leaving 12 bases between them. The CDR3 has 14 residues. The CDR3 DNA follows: TGTGCCAGCAGGCCGCGGGCGGCCCAAGAGACCCAGTACTTC. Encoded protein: CASRPRAAQETQYF.

Written as DNA, the CDR3 is TGTGCCAGCAGCACCTCAGGTACAGATACGCAGTATTTT. Its translation: CASSTSGTDTQYF. The V and J genes are TRBV9 and TRBJ2-3, with D uncertain. This CDR3 spans 13 amino acids. The V gene's germline CDR1 is SGDLS and CDR2 YYNGEE. The ends were cut back, 4 bases at V and 3 bases at J, with 9 bases in the middle. The whole variable domain, remainder taken from reference TRBV9 and TRBJ2-3, is DSGVTQTPKHLITATGQRVTLRCSPRSGDLSVYWYQQSLDQGLQFLIQYYNGEERAKGNILERFSAQQFPDLHSELNLSSLELGDSALYFCASSTSGTDTQYFGPGTRLTVL.

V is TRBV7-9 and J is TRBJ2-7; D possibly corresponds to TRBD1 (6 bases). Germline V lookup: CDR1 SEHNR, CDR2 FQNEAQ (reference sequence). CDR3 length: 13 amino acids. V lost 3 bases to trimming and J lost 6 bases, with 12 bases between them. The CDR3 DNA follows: TGTGCCAGCAGCTTTGGGACAACGGGCGAGCAGTACTTC. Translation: CASSFGTTGEQYF.

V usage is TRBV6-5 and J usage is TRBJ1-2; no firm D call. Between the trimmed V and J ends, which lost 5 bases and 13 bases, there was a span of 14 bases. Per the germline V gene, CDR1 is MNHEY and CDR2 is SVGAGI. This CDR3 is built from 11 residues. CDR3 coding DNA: TGTGCCAGCAGTGAAGCGAGGGTTCGCACCTTC. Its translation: CASSEARVRTF.

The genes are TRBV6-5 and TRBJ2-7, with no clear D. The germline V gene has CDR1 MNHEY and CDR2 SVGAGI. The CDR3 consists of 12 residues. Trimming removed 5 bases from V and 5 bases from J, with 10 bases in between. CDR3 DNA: TGTGCCAGCAGTGTCCGTTCCCACGAGCAGTACTTC. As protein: CASSVRSHEQYF.

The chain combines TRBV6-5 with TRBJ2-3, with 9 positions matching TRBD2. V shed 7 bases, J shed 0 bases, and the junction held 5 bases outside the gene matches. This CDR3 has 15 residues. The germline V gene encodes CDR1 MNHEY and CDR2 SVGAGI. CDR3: CASNSGLASTDTQYF. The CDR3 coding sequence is TGTGCCAGCAATTCGGGACTAGCTAGCACAGATACGCAGTATTTT.

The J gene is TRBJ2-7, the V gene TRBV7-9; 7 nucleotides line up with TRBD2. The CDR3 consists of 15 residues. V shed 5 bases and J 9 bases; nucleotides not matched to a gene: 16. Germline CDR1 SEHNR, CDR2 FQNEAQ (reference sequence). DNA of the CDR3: TGTGCCAGCAGCAGCTCGAGCGGGGCCTACGGCGCGCAGTACTTC. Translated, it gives CASSSSSGAYGAQYF.

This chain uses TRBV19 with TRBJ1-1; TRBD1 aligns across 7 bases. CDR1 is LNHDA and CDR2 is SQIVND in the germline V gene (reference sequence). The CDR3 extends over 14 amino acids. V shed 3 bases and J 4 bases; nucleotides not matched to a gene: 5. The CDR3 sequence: CASSIRQGGTEAFF. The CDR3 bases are TGTGCCAGTAGTATCAGACAGGGCGGCACTGAAGCTTTCTTT.

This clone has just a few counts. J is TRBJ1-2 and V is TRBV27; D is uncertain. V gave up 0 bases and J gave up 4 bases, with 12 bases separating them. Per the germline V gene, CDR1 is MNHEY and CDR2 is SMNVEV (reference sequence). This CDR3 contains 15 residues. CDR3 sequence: CASSLSVVAGYGYTF. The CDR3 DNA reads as TGTGCCAGCAGTTTATCGGTGGTTGCCGGCTATGGCTACACCTTC.